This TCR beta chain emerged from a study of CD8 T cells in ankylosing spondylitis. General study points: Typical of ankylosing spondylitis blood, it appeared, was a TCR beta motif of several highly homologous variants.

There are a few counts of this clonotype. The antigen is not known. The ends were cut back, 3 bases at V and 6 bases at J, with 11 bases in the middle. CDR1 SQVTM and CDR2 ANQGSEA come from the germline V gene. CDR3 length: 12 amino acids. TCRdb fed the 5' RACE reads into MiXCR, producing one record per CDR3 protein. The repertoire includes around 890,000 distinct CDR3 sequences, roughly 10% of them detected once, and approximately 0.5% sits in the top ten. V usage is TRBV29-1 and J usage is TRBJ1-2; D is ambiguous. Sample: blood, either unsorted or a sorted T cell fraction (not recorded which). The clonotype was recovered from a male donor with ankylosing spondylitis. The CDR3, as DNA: TGCAGCGTTGATCGGCAGATGAATGGCTACACCTTC. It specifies CSVDRQMNGYTF.